This paragraph reports one T cell receptor (beta chain). There is no known antigen for this receptor. No much larger clone exists at a distance of one base, and base qualities are not known. This entry is derived from a study of blood T cell repertoires in COVID-19 (dated by TCRdb to the early 2020s). Concerning the study at large: Samples from collaborators originated in the United States, Italy and Spain and spanned both the acute and convalescent phases of COVID-19. The material from the prospective study consisted of cDNA or gDNA derived from T cells, B-cell-depleted T cells, or PBMCs. The dataset comprised deeply sampled blood TCRbeta repertoires from subjects exposed to, actively infected with, or recovered from COVID-19. A freely available public database, intended as a resource for researchers studying the immune response to SARS-CoV-2, is where the repertoires were released. Samples were obtained from the ongoing ImmuneRACE study (first 160 participants) and from 950 to 1,500 subjects provided by 6 global collaborators. A de-identified subject ID, COVID-19 status, age in years and sex were almost always included in the sample metadata. Where available, HLA class I and class II types were obtained from metadata supplied by the sample provider rather than from assay-based typing. Here is what the overall study found, with its caveats: The quantity of clinical and demographic metadata differed by source and by participant and was supplied without curation.

TCRbeta CDR3 regions were amplified from genomic DNA using the immunoSEQ Assay, a bias-controlled multiplex PCR. The published analysis was carried out like this. Within the assay, amplification of reference gene primers was used to estimate how many nucleated cells each sample contained. Sequence reads were collapsed and filtered to measure the absolute abundance of every unique TCRbeta CDR3 rearrangement. Productive Simpson clonality was computed per sample as the square root of Simpson's diversity index over productive rearrangements. TCRdb mirrors the immuneACCESS table, restricted to in-frame sequences. Some clones are absent from its copies; in checked studies, under half trace to an unresolved V gene, and the reason for the others is unknown. That table furnishes V, J and clone size, whereas the DNA furnished D and trimming. The sample table lists roughly 150,000 clones, roughly 74% of them with a count of one. The ten largest clones represent more than 11% of the sample.

The CDR3 covers 13 residues, taking in both the cysteine and the phenylalanine. Only CDR3 DNA is held: 39 bases, read in frame from base 1. Unmatched junction bases come to 14, with V trimmed by 11 bases and J by 11 bases. Per the germline V gene (reference sequence), LNHDA is the CDR1 and SQIVND is the CDR2. The collaborating institutions used their own protocols to collect whole blood in K2EDTA tubes. For TCRbeta analysis, collaborators shipped samples in one of three forms: frozen whole blood, isolated PBMCs, or DNA extracted from either of those sample types. Sample: peripheral blood. The clonotype was recovered from a woman aged 80 or older with acute or convalescent COVID-19. The sequence is built from TRBV19 and TRBJ1-1, and 10 junction bases match TRBD1. CDR3 region: CASTERQGAGAFF. The bases read TGTGCCTCAACCGAACGACAGGGGGCAGGGGCTTTCTTT.